This T cell receptor (beta chain) stems from a study of T-cell memory formation after mild COVID-19. CDR1 and CDR2 (germline): MNHEY, SVGAGI. Trimming took off 9 bases at V and 5 bases at J, with 17 bases between the two ends. The CDR3 spans 14 residues. TCRdb fed the 5' RACE reads into MiXCR, producing one record per CDR3 protein. This sample has about 310,000 distinct CDR3 sequences, with 15% to 20% found just once. The clonotype comes from a man between 18 and 29 years old who had mild COVID-19 (a few samples of this study predate the infection). Cell type and time point are not known. This sequence joins TRBV6-5 and TRBJ1-5; D gene ambiguous. Sample: PBMCs or a T cell subset sorted from them (not recorded which). CDR3 residues: CASLNADGDQPQHF. The DNA of the CDR3 is TGTGCCAGTTTAAACGCGGACGGAGATCAGCCCCAGCATTTT.